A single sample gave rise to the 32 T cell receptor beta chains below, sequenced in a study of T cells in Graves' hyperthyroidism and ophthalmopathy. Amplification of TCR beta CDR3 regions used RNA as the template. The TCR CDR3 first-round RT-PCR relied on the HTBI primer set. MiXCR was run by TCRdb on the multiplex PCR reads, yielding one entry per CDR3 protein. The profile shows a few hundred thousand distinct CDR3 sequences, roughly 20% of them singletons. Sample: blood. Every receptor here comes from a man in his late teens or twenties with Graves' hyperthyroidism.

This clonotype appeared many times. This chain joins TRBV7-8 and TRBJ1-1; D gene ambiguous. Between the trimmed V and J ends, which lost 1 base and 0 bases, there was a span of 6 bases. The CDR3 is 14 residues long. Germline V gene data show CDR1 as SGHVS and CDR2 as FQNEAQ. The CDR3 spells CASSLVRLNTEAFF. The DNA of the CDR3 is TGTGCCAGCAGCTTAGTAAGGTTGAACACTGAAGCTTTCTTT.

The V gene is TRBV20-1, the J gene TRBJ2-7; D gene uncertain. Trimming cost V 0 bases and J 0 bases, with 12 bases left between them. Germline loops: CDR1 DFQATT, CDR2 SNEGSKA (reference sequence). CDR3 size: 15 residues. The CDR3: CSARDNGWSSYEQYF. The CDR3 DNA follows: TGCAGTGCTAGAGATAACGGGTGGAGCTCCTACGAGCAGTACTTC.

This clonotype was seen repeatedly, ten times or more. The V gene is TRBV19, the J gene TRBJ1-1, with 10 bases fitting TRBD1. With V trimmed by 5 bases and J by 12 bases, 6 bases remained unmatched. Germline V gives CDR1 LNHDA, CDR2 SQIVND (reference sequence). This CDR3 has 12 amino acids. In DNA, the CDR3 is TGTGCCAGTAGTGTTGGGACAGGGGAAACTTTCTTT. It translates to CASSVGTGETFF.

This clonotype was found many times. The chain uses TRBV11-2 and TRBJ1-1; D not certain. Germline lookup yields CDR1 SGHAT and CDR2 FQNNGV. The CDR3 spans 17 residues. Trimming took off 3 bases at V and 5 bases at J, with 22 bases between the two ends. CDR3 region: CASSFYPDWARKTEAFF. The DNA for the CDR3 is TGTGCCAGCAGCTTTTACCCGGATTGGGCAAGGAAGACTGAAGCTTTCTTT.

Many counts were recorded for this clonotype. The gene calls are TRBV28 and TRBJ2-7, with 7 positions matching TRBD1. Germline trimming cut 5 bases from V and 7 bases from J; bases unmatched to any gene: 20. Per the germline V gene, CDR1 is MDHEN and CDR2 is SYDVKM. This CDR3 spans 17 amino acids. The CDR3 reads CASSVTPPRGRGLEQYF. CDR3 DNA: TGTGCCAGCAGTGTAACCCCTCCCAGGGGGAGAGGTTTGGAGCAGTACTTC.

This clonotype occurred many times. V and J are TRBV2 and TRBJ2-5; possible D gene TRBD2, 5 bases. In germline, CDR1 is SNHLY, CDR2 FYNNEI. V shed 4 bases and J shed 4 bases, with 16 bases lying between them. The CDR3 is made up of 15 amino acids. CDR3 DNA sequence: TGTGCCAGCAGTGCTGGAGGAGGCTATGGAGAGACCCAGTACTTC. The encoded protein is CASSAGGGYGETQYF. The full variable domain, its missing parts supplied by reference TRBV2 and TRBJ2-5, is EPEVTQTPSHQVTQMGQEVILRCVPISNHLYFYWYRQILGQKVEFLVSFYNNEISEKSEIFDDQFSVERPDGSNFTLKIRSTKLEDSAMYFCASSAGGGYGETQYFGPGTRLLVL.

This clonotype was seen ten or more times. The CDR3 spells CASSRLPRGQGGQPQHF. DNA for the CDR3: TGCGCCAGCAGCCGCTTACCCCGGGGGCAGGGTGGTCAGCCCCAGCATTTT. This chain connects TRBV4-1 to TRBJ1-5; D perhaps matches TRBD1 (6 bases). Trimming cost V 4 bases and J 6 bases, with 22 bases left between them. The CDR3 covers 17 residues. The germline gives CDR1 MGHRA, CDR2 YSYEKL.

The CDR3 DNA reads TGTGCCAGTATGGTCAGGGGACGGACCGGGGAGCTGTTTTTT. Translating it yields CASMVRGRTGELFF. The chain couples TRBV19 to TRBJ2-2, with TRBD1 as a possible D gene (6 bases). The CDR3 has 14 amino acids. Germline values: CDR1 LNHDA, CDR2 SQIVND (reference sequence). Deletions cut 7 bases from V and 5 bases from J, with 14 bases between.

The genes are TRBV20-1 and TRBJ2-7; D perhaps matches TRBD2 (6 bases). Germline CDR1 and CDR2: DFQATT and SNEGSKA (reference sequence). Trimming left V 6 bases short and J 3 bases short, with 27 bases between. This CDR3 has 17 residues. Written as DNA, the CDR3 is TGCAGTGCATCCGTTTTTATATCCGGGAGTACCGGCTACGAGCAGTACTTC. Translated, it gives CSASVFISGSTGYEQYF.

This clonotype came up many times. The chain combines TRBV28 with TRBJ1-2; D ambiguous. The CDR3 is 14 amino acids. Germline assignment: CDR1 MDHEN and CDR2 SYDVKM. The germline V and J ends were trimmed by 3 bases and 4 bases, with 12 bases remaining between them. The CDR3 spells CASSLSRLSYGYTF. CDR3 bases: TGTGCCAGCAGTTTGTCTCGCCTCAGCTATGGCTACACCTTC.

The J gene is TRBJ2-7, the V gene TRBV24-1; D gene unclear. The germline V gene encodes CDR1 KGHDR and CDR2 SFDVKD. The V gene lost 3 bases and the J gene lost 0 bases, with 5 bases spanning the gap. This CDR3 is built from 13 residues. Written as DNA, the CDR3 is TGTGCCACCAGTGATGAGGACTCCTACGAGCAGTACTTC. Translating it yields CATSDEDSYEQYF.

CDR3 sequence: CASSEIFSGNTIYF. CDR3 nucleotides: TGTGCCAGCAGTGAAATTTTCTCTGGAAACACCATATATTTT. The chain has TRBV6-1 and TRBJ1-3; D unclear. The CDR3 is 14 residues long. The germline V gene encodes CDR1 MNHNS and CDR2 SASEGT. V was clipped by 2 bases and J by 0 bases, with 5 bases between them.

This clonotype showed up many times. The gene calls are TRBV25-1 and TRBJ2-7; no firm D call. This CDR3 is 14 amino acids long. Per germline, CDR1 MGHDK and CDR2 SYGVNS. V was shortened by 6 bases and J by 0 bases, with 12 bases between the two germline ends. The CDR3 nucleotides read TGTGCCAGCAGCCTTCGAGTTCCCTCCTACGAGCAGTACTTC. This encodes CASSLRVPSYEQYF.

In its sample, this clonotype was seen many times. CDR3 amino acids: CASNLGEDPAGQETQYF. Written as DNA, the CDR3 is TGTGCCAGCAATCTAGGGGAGGACCCGGCCGGTCAAGAGACCCAGTACTTC. This sequence joins TRBV28 and TRBJ2-5; weak D call: TRBD2 (6 bases). This CDR3 is built from 17 residues. Deletions cut 7 bases from V and 2 bases from J, with 23 bases between. Germline values: CDR1 MDHEN, CDR2 SYDVKM.

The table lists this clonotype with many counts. Here the CDR3 reads CATSSGTELAKNIQYF. In DNA form, the CDR3 reads TGTGCCACCAGCAGCGGGACAGAGTTAGCCAAAAACATTCAGTACTTC. The chain has TRBV15 and TRBJ2-4; 7 nucleotides align to TRBD1. Germline V lookup: CDR1 LNHNV, CDR2 YYDKDF (reference sequence). The CDR3 loop spans 16 amino acids. The V and J ends lost 3 bases and 0 bases, in that order; junction bases with no gene match: 5.

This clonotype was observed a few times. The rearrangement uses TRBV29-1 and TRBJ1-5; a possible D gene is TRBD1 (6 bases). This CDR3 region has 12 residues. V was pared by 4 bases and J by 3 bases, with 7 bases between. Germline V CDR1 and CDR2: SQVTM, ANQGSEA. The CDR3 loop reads CSVAGANQPQHF. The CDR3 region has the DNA TGCAGCGTTGCAGGGGCCAATCAGCCCCAGCATTTT.

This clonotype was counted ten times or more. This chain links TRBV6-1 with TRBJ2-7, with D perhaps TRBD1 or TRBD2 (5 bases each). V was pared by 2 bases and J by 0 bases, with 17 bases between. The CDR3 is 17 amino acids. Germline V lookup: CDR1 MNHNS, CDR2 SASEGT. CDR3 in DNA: TGTGCCAGCAGTGAATGGGGGTCAGGATCAAGCTCCTACGAGCAGTACTTC. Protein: CASSEWGSGSSSYEQYF.

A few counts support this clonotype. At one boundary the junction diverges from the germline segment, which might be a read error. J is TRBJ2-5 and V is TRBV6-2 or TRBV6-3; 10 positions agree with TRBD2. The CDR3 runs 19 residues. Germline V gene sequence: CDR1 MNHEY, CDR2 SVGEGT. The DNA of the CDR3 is TGTGCCAGCAGTCCTCGATCCTTGACTAGCGGGCTGAACCAGGAGACCCAGTACTTC. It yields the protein CASSPRSLTSGLNQETQYF.

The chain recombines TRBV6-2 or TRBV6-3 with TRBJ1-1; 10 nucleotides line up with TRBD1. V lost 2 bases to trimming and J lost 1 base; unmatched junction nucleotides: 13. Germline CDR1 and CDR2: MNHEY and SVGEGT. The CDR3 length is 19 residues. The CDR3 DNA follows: TGTGCCAGCAGTTACGCTCCTTCAAGACAGGGGGCAGGGAACACTGAAGCTTTCTTT. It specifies CASSYAPSRQGAGNTEAFF.

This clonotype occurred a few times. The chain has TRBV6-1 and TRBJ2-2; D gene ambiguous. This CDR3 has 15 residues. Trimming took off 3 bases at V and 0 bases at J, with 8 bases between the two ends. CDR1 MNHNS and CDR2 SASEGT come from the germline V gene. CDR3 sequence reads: CASSDVTTNTGELFF. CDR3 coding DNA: TGTGCCAGCAGTGATGTGACAACGAACACCGGGGAGCTGTTTTTT.

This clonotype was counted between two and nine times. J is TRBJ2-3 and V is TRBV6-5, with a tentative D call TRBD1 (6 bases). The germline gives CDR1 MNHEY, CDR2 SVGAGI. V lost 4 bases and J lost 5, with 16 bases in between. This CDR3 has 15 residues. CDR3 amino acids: CASSWGLGAGDTQYF. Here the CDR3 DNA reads TGTGCCAGCAGTTGGGGATTGGGGGCGGGAGATACGCAGTATTTT.

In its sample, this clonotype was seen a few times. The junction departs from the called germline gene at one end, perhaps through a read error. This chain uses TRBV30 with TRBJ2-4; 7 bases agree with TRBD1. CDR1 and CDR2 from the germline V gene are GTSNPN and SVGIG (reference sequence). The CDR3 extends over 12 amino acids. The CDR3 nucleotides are TGTGCCTGGTCAGGGGGACAAAACATTAAGTACTTC. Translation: CAWSGGQNIKYF.

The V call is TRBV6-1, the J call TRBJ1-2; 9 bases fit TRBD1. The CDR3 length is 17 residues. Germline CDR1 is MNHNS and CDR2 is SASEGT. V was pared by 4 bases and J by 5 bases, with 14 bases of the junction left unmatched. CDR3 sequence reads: CASSVTGTGFRWYGYTF. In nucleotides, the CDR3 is TGTGCCAGCAGTGTGACCGGGACAGGGTTTCGGTGGTATGGCTACACCTTC.

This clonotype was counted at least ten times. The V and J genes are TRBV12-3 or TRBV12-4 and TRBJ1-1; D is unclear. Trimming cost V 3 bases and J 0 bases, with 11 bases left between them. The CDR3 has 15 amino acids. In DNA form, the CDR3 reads TGTGCCAGCAGTTTGGATGCAGAAATGAACACTGAAGCTTTCTTT. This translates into CASSLDAEMNTEAFF.

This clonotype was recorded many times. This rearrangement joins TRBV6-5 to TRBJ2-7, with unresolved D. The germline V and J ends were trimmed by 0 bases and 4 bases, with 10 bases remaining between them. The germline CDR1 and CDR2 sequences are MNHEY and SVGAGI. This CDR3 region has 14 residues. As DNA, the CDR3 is TGTGCCAGCAGTTACTCGAGAACAGCATACGAGCAGTACTTC. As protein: CASSYSRTAYEQYF.

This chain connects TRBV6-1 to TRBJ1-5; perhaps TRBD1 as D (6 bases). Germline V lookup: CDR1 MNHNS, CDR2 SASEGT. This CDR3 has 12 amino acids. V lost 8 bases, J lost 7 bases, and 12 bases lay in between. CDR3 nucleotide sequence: TGTGCCAGCGGGGGGGCAGGCCAGCCCCAGCATTTT. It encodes CASGGAGQPQHF.

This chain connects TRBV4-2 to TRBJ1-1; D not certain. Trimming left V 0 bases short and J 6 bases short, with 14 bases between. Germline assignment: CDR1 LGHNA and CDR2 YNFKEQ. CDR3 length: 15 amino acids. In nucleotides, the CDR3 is TGTGCCAGCAGCCAAGAAATAGGCAGCCTCTCTGAAGCTTTCTTT. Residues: CASSQEIGSLSEAFF.

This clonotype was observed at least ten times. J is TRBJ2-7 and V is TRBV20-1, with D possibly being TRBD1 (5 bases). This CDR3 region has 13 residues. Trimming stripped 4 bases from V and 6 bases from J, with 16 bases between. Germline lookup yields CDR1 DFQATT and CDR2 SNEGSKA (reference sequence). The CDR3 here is CSATDRTTSEQYF. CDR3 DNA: TGCAGTGCTACAGACAGAACGACTTCCGAGCAGTACTTC.

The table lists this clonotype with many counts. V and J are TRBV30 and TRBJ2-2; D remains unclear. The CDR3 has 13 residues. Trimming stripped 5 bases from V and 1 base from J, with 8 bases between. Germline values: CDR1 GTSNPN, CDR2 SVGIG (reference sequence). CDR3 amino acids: CAWGDKNTGELFF. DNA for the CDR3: TGTGCCTGGGGAGACAAGAACACCGGGGAGCTGTTTTTT.

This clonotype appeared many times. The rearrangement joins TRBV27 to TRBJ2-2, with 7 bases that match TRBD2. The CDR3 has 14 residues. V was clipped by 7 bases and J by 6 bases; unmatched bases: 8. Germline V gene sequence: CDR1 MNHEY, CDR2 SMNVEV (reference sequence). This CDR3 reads CASKGGGWAGELFF. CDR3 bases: TGTGCCAGCAAGGGCGGGGGATGGGCCGGGGAGCTGTTTTTT.

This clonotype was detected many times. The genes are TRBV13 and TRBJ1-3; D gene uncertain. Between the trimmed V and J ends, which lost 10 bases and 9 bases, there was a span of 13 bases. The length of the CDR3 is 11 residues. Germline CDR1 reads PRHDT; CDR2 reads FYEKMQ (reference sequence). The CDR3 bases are TGTGCCATCCCCATCATAGGCACCATATATTTT. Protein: CAIPIIGTIYF.

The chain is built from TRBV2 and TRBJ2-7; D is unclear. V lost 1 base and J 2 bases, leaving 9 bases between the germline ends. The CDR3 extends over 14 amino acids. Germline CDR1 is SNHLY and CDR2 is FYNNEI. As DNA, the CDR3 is TGTGCCAGCAGTGAAGTCAGGAGCACCTACGAGCAGTACTTC. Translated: CASSEVRSTYEQYF.